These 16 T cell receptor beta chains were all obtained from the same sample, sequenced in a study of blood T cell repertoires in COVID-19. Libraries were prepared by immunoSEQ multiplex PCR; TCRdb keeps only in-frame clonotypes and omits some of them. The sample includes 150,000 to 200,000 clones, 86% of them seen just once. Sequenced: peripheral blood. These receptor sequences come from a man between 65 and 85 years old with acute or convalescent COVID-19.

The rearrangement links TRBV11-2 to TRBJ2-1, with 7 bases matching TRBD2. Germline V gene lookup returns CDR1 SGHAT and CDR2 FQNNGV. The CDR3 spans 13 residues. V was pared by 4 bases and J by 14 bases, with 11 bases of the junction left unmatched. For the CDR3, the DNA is TGTGCCAGCAGCTCGACTAGGACTAGAAATAAGTTCTTC. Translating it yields CASSSTRTRNKFF.

CDR3 coding DNA: TGTGCCAGCAGTTTCTACAGGGCGGAGCACAATGAGCAGTTCTTC. Translation: CASSFYRAEHNEQFF. This sequence joins TRBV28 and TRBJ2-1, with a weak D call TRBD1 (6 bases). The CDR3 length is 15 residues. Germline V gene sequence: CDR1 MDHEN, CDR2 SYDVKM. Between the trimmed V and J ends, which lost 3 bases and 5 bases, there was a span of 14 bases.

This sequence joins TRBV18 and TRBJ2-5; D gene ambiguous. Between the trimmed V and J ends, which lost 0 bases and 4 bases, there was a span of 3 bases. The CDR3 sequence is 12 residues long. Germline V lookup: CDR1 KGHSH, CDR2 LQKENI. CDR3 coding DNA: TGTGCCAGCTCACCACCCGGAGAGACCCAGTACTTC. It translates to CASSPPGETQYF.

CDR3 coding DNA: TGTGCCAGCAGTGTCGGACAGAAGACTAATGAAAAACTGTTTTTT. Residues: CASSVGQKTNEKLFF. This chain links TRBV28 with TRBJ1-4; possible D gene TRBD1, 6 bases. V was clipped by 5 bases and J by 2 bases, with 12 bases between them. Germline V gene data show CDR1 as MDHEN and CDR2 as SYDVKM. CDR3 size: 15 residues.

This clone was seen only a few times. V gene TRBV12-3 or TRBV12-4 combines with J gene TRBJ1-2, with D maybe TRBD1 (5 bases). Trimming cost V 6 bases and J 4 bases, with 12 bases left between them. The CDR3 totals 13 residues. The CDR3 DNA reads TGTGCCAGCAGCCCTCAGGGCCCCTATGGCTACACCTTC. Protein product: CASSPQGPYGYTF.

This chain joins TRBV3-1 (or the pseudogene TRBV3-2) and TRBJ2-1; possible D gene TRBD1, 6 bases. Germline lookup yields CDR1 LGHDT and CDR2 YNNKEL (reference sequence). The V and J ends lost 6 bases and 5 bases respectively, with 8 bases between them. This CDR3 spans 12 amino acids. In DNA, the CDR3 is TGTGCCAGCAGACGGGACAACAATGAGCAGTTCTTC. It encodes CASRRDNNEQFF.

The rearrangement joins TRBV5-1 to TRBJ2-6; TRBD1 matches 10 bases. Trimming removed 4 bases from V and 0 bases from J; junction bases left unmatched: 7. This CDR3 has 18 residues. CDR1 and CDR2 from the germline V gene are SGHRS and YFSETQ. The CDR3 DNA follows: TGCGCCAGCAGCCCAGGGACAGGGGTCTTCTCTGGGGCCAACGTCCTGACTTTC. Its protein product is CASSPGTGVFSGANVLTF. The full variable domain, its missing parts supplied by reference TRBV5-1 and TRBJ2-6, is KAGVTQTPRYLIKTRGQQVTLSCSPISGHRSVSWYQQTPGQGLQFLFEYFSETQRNKGNFPGRFSGRQFSNSRSEMNVSTLELGDSALYLCASSPGTGVFSGANVLTFGAGSRLTVL.

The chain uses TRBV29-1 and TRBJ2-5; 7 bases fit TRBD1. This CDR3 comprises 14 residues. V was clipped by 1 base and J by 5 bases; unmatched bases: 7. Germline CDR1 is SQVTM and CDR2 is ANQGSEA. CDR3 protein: CSVEVRGRGETQYF. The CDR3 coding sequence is TGCAGCGTTGAAGTAAGGGGGCGCGGGGAGACCCAGTACTTC.

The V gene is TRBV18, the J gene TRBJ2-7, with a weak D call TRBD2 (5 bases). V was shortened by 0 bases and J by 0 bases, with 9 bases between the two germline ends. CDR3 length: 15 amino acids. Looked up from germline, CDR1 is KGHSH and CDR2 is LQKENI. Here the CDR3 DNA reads TGTGCCAGCTCACCACCGGGGAGCCTCTCCTACGAGCAGTACTTC. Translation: CASSPPGSLSYEQYF.

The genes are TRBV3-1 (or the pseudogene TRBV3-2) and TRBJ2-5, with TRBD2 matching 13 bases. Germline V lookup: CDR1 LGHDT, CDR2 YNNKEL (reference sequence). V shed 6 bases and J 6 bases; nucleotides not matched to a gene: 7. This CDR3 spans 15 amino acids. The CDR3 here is CASSSGLAGEKTQYF. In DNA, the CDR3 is TGTGCCAGCAGTTCCGGACTAGCGGGGGAAAAGACCCAGTACTTC.

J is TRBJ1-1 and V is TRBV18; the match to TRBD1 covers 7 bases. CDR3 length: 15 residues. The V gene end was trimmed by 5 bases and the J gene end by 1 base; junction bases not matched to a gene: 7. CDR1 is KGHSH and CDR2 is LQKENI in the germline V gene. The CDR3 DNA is TGTGCCAGCTCAAGGGACGGGACAGCGAACACTGAAGCTTTCTTT. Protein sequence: CASSRDGTANTEAFF.

Here the CDR3 DNA reads TGCGCCAGCAGCCATGCTAATGACCCTCCCAAGGGGACCCTCCACTTT. It translates to CASSHANDPPKGTLHF. The chain carries TRBV4-1 and TRBJ1-6; perhaps TRBD1 as D (5 bases). CDR1 and CDR2 (germline): MGHRA, YSYEKL. V lost 3 bases and J 14 bases, leaving 23 bases between the germline ends. CDR3 length: 16 residues.

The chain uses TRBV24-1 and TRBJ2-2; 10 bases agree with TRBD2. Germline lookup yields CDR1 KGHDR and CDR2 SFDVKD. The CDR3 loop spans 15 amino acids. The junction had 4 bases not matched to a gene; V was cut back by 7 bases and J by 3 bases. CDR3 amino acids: CATRTGLADTGELFF. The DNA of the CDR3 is TGTGCCACCAGGACAGGACTAGCGGACACCGGGGAGCTGTTTTTT.

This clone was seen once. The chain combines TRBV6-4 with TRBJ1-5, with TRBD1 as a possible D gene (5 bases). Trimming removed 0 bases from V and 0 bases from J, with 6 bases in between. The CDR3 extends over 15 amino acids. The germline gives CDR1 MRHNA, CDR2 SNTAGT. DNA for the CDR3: TGTGCCAGCAGTGACTCAGGGGTTAGCAATCAGCCCCAGCATTTT. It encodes CASSDSGVSNQPQHF.

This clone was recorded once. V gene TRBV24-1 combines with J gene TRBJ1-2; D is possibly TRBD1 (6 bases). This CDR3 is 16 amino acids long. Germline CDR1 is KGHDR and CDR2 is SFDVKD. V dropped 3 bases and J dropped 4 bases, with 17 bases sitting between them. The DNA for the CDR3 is TGTGCCACCAGTGATGCTTCGGTCGGGACAAGCTATGGCTACACCTTC. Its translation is CATSDASVGTSYGYTF.

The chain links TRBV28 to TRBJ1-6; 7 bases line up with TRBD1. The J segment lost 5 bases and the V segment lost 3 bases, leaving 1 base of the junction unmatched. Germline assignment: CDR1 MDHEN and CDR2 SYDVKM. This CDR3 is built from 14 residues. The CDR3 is CASSFRGDNSPLHF. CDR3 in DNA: TGTGCCAGCAGTTTCAGGGGGGATAATTCACCCCTCCACTTT. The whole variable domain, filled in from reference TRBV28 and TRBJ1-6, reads DVKVTQSSRYLVKRTGEKVFLECVQDMDHENMFWYRQDPGLGLRLIYFSYDVKMKEKGDIPEGYSVSREKKERFSLILESASTNQTSMYLCASSFRGDNSPLHFGNGTRLTVT.